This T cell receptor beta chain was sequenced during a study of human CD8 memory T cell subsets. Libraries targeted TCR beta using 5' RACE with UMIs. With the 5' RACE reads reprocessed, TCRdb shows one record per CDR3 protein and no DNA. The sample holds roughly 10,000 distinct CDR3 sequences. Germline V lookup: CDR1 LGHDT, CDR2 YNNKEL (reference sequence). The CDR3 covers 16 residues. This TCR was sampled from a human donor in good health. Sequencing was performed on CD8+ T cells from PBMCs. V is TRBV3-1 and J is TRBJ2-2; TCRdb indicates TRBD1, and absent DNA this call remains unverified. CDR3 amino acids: CASSPPWGALPGELFF.